The rows below give T cell receptor beta chains drawn from one sample of a study of blood T cells in healthy people across ages. TCRdb reprocessed the 5' RACE reads via MiXCR and lists one record per CDR3 protein. This sample yields some 1.1 million distinct CDR3 sequences, of which about two fifths are seen a single time; roughly 13% belongs to the top ten. The specimen was blood. These receptors all stem from a young man in good health. Both conserved end residues are trimmed from each CDR3.

j_gene | v_gene | CDR3aa
TRBJ1-2 | TRBV7-2 | ASSLAGPGIYGYT
TRBJ2-1 | TRBV9 | ASSVTGLTNEQF
TRBJ2-3 | TRBV6-5 | ASSYGGGTQY
TRBJ2-5 | TRBV25-1 | ASSAPRETQY
TRBJ1-2 | TRBV29-1 | SAGDRGGSGYT
TRBJ2-5 | TRBV13 | ASSLIRGQVEETQY
TRBJ1-2 | TRBV12-3/TRBV12-4 | ASSLVTLQGKDYGYT
TRBJ2-1 | TRBV6-6 | ASSYSGPYNEQF
TRBJ1-5 | TRBV7-6 | ASSPINQPQH
TRBJ1-2 | TRBV6-6 | ASSHLRGQAEYGYT
TRBJ1-4 | TRBV30 | AWRRRAVGNEKLF
TRBJ1-1 | TRBV5-1 | ASSPEFVSAGAEAF
TRBJ1-5 | TRBV7-2 | ASSVEWGSNQPQH
TRBJ1-6 | TRBV28 | ASVLQSSYNSPLH
TRBJ1-2 | TRBV4-1 | ASSQDPRTDFGVSYGYT
TRBJ1-5 | TRBV2 | AGSESGLSNQPQH